What follows are 10 T cell receptor beta chains derived from one specimen sequenced in a study of blood T cells in healthy people across ages. The authors ran a second PCR of roughly 6 to 11 cycles using a sample-barcoded 5' primer and a J-beta primer mix. TCRdb fed the 5' RACE reads into MiXCR, producing one record per CDR3 protein. The profile covers fewer than 900,000 distinct CDR3 sequences, with 45% to 50% appearing a single time and 30% to 40% taken by the ten largest. Input material: blood. These receptor sequences come from a woman aged 55-69 years in good health.

This clonotype has just a few counts. The V call is TRBV4-1, the J call TRBJ2-5; possible D gene TRBD2, 6 bases. CDR1 and CDR2 (germline): MGHRA, YSYEKL. This CDR3 is 15 amino acids long. Between the trimmed V and J ends, which lost 3 bases and 7 bases, there was a span of 18 bases. The CDR3 reads CASSQGISGAWTQYF. CDR3 sequence (DNA): TGCGCCAGCAGCCAGGGTATTAGCGGCGCATGGACCCAGTACTTC.

The chain employs TRBV6-5 and TRBJ2-3; 8 positions match TRBD2. The CDR3 extends over 19 amino acids. CDR1 is MNHEY, CDR2 SVGAGI, per germline. The J segment lost 2 bases and the V segment lost 2 bases, leaving 15 bases of the junction unmatched. The DNA of the CDR3 is TGTGCCAGCAGTTACGCTGGGCCTAGCGGGTTGCCCCCCACAGATACGCAGTATTTT. Translating it yields CASSYAGPSGLPPTDTQYF.

The V call is TRBV5-1, the J call TRBJ2-1; a possible D gene is TRBD2 (5 bases). Germline-derived CDR1 and CDR2 are SGHRS and YFSETQ. The V and J ends lost 0 bases and 6 bases respectively, with 13 bases between them. This CDR3 contains 15 residues. For the CDR3, the DNA is TGCGCCAGCAGCTTGGGACTACCTTCCCTCAATGAGCAGTTCTTC. Translated, it gives CASSLGLPSLNEQFF.

This clonotype was seen ten or more times. The chain is built from TRBV6-1 and TRBJ1-6, with 9 bases matching TRBD1. V lost 2 bases, J lost 7 bases, and 3 bases stayed unmatched. There are 15 residues in the CDR3. CDR1 and CDR2 (germline): MNHNS, SASEGT. In nucleotides, the CDR3 is TGTGCCAGCAGTGAACAAGGACAGGGGAATTCACCCCTCCACTTT. Translation: CASSEQGQGNSPLHF.

This rearrangement joins TRBV5-1 to TRBJ2-4; 8 bases align to TRBD2. The end of the DNA aligns better with TRBJ2-7, so the J call may be wrong. Germline lookup yields CDR1 SGHRS and CDR2 YFSETQ. The CDR3 consists of 15 residues. The CDR3 loop reads CASSLGSGSRYEQYF. CDR3 DNA sequence: TGCGCCAGCAGCTTGGGAAGCGGGAGTAGGTACGAGCAGTACTTC.

The chain couples TRBV20-1 to TRBJ2-7; perhaps TRBD2 as D (6 bases). The CDR3 covers 18 residues. The germline gives CDR1 DFQATT, CDR2 SNEGSKA (reference sequence). The V gene lost 0 bases and the J gene lost 7 bases, with 28 bases spanning the gap. The CDR3 nucleotides are TGCAGTGCTAGAGACTCCCTCCGTCGGGAGTACGGAGACAATGAGCAGTACTTC. Encoded protein: CSARDSLRREYGDNEQYF.

The chain uses TRBV20-1 and TRBJ1-5; D unresolved. The germline gives CDR1 DFQATT, CDR2 SNEGSKA (reference sequence). The CDR3 loop spans 12 amino acids. V gave up 2 bases and J gave up 1 base, with 3 bases separating them. The CDR3 bases are TGCAGTGCTAGAAAGAGCAATCAGCCCCAGCATTTT. It specifies CSARKSNQPQHF.

This chain uses TRBV20-1 with TRBJ2-7, with D maybe TRBD1 (7 bases). The CDR3 consists of 16 residues. Germline CDR1 DFQATT, CDR2 SNEGSKA (reference sequence). V shed 4 bases and J shed 0 bases, with 19 bases lying between them. The CDR3 DNA reads TGCAGTGCTACGGGGCTGGCGGGACAGAGCTCCTACGAGCAGTACTTC. Translating it yields CSATGLAGQSSYEQYF.

The chain combines TRBV20-1 with TRBJ2-7, with 7 bases that match TRBD1. V shed 5 bases and J 3 bases; nucleotides not matched to a gene: 10. Germline V gene sequence: CDR1 DFQATT, CDR2 SNEGSKA (reference sequence). This CDR3 contains 14 residues. The CDR3: CSAFRQGSRYEQYF. The DNA of the CDR3 is TGCAGTGCTTTCCGACAGGGATCCCGCTACGAGCAGTACTTC.

This clonotype occurred a few times. This chain connects TRBV20-1 to TRBJ2-7, with TRBD1 matching over 10 bases. The germline gives CDR1 DFQATT, CDR2 SNEGSKA (reference sequence). The V gene end was trimmed by 3 bases and the J gene end by 3 bases; junction bases not matched to a gene: 8. This CDR3 has 15 residues. DNA for the CDR3: TGCAGTGCTAGTCTTAGGACAGGGGGGTTCTACGAGCAGTACTTC. Residues: CSASLRTGGFYEQYF.